This entry lists 19 T cell receptor beta chains sequenced from one sample in a study of Ad26.COV2.S vaccination and SARS-CoV-2 variants. Specified treatment: about 20 received Ad26.COV2.S at low or high dose, single or two shots; 5 received placebo; per-sample allocation not given. At day 63 after the first vaccine or placebo injection, samples were drawn. Data came from immunoSEQ multiplex PCR; TCRdb stores just in-frame clones and leaves some out. This sample has 350,000 to 500,000 clones; around 87% occur once, and the top ten carry 3.6%. The input for sequencing was peripheral blood, taken in a trial of Ad26.COV2.S vaccine versus placebo. These receptors were taken from a person between 18 and 60 years old who received the Ad26.COV2.S COVID-19 vaccine or a placebo.

This chain uses TRBV30 with TRBJ1-2, with a weak D call TRBD1 (6 bases). CDR1 is GTSNPN and CDR2 is SVGIG in the germline V gene (reference sequence). V gave up 4 bases and J gave up 8 bases, with 17 bases separating them. The CDR3 has 13 residues. The CDR3 coding sequence is TGTGCCTGGACAGGGGCTAACTATGAAGGCTACACCTTC. This codes for CAWTGANYEGYTF.

The genes are TRBV2 and TRBJ1-2; D gene uncertain. Looked up from germline, CDR1 is SNHLY and CDR2 is FYNNEI. CDR3 length: 14 residues. The V gene lost 4 bases and the J gene lost 4 bases, with 13 bases spanning the gap. The CDR3 loop is CASSASLTAYGYTF. The CDR3 DNA sequence: TGTGCCAGCAGTGCCTCGTTGACGGCCTATGGCTACACCTTC.

The rearrangement joins TRBV28 to TRBJ1-2, with D tentatively TRBD1 (6 bases). Trimming shortened V by 6 bases and J by 2 bases, and 16 bases separated the two germline ends. This CDR3 has 15 residues. From germline, CDR1 is MDHEN and CDR2 SYDVKM. CDR3 sequence: CASSLLGGANYGYTF. In DNA, the CDR3 is TGTGCCAGCAGCCTCCTGGGGGGCGCGAACTATGGCTACACCTTC.

In regard to this clone: A clone one base away is much larger, so this may be a read error. The CDR3 DNA follows: TGTGCCAGCAGCTCGGACAGTTTCTATGGCTACACCTTC. Its translation is CASSSDSFYGYTF. The rearrangement joins TRBV11-1 to TRBJ1-2, with D perhaps matching TRBD1 (6 bases). This CDR3 region has 13 residues. The germline V gene encodes CDR1 SGHAT and CDR2 FQDESV (reference sequence). Trimming left V 4 bases short and J 4 bases short, with 10 bases between.

This clone was found once. This rearrangement joins TRBV9 to TRBJ2-5, with 10 bases lining up with TRBD1. J was trimmed by 5 bases and V by 2 bases; bases with no gene match: 3. This CDR3 contains 14 residues. The germline V gene has CDR1 SGDLS and CDR2 YYNGEE. CDR3 amino acids: CASSVTGGAETQYF. CDR3 nucleotides: TGTGCCAGCAGCGTGACAGGGGGCGCGGAGACCCAGTACTTC.

This chain links TRBV12-3 or TRBV12-4 with TRBJ2-1, with D perhaps matching TRBD2 (6 bases). This CDR3 region has 12 residues. Trimming shortened V by 6 bases and J by 9 bases, and 12 bases separated the two germline ends. The CDR3 loop is CASSRDSSEQFF. The CDR3 region has the DNA TGTGCCAGCAGCCGGGACTCTTCTGAGCAGTTCTTC.

V gene TRBV29-1 combines with J gene TRBJ2-3; possibly TRBD2 for D (5 bases). The CDR3 length is 14 residues. Germline CDR1 reads SQVTM; CDR2 reads ANQGSEA. The ends were cut back, 7 bases at V and 0 bases at J, with 14 bases in the middle. CDR3 DNA: TGCAGCGGCCGTGGGTGGACTAGCACAGATACGCAGTATTTT. The encoded protein is CSGRGWTSTDTQYF.

CDR3 in amino acids: CAWNARGSGELFF. CDR3 sequence (DNA): TGTGCCTGGAATGCCCGGGGATCCGGGGAGCTGTTTTTT. This chain links TRBV30 with TRBJ2-2; TRBD2 is a possible D gene (5 bases). Trimming left V 4 bases short and J 6 bases short, with 12 bases between. The CDR3 sequence is 13 residues long. The V gene's germline CDR1 is GTSNPN and CDR2 SVGIG (reference sequence).

This clone was counted a single time. The chain employs TRBV30 and TRBJ2-3; D remains unclear. V was cut by 2 bases and J by 2 bases, with 17 bases left in between. The CDR3 contains 16 residues. Germline CDR1 reads GTSNPN; CDR2 reads SVGIG (reference sequence). CDR3: CAWSRWINRDTDTQYF. The DNA for the CDR3 is TGTGCCTGGAGTAGATGGATAAATAGGGACACAGATACGCAGTATTTT.

This chain connects TRBV5-1 to TRBJ2-7; TRBD1 aligns across 10 bases. This CDR3 region has 14 residues. V gave up 4 bases and J gave up 6 bases; unmatched junction bases: 7. Germline CDR1 reads SGHRS; CDR2 reads YFSETQ. CDR3 sequence (DNA): TGCGCCAGCAGCGTTGACAGGGGGCGGGTCGAGCAGTACTTC. Translation gives CASSVDRGRVEQYF.

The CDR3 here is CASSYNRGRYEQYF. In DNA form, the CDR3 reads TGCGCCAGCAGCTATAACAGGGGTAGATACGAGCAGTACTTC. This chain uses TRBV5-1 with TRBJ2-7; 7 nucleotides line up with TRBD1. V lost 3 bases to trimming and J lost 4 bases; unmatched junction nucleotides: 7. The CDR3 loop spans 14 amino acids. Germline loops: CDR1 SGHRS, CDR2 YFSETQ.

J is TRBJ2-5 and V is TRBV5-1, with D uncertain. In germline, CDR1 is SGHRS, CDR2 YFSETQ. The CDR3 extends over 14 amino acids. Between the trimmed V and J ends, which lost 0 bases and 1 base, there was a span of 7 bases. In DNA, the CDR3 is TGCGCCAGCAGCTTGGACACCCCCCAAGAGACCCAGTACTTC. It yields the protein CASSLDTPQETQYF.

Regarding this clone: The sample contains more than one DNA sequence encoding this CDR3. The chain is built from TRBV20-1 and TRBJ2-5; D not certain. Germline V gene lookup returns CDR1 DFQATT and CDR2 SNEGSKA (reference sequence). Trimming stripped 6 bases from V and 0 bases from J, with 5 bases between. This CDR3 is built from 11 residues. This chain's CDR3 is CSATHQETQYF. The CDR3 DNA is TGCAGTGCCACACACCAAGAGACCCAGTACTTC.

V usage is TRBV28 and J usage is TRBJ2-2; no reliable D call. CDR1 and CDR2 (germline): MDHEN, SYDVKM. The CDR3 sequence is 15 residues long. Trimming left V 2 bases short and J 7 bases short, with 14 bases between. The DNA for the CDR3 is TGTGCCAGCAGTTTAAATTTAAGGGCCGGCGGGGAGCTGTTTTTT. Translation: CASSLNLRAGGELFF.

This chain links TRBV6-5 with TRBJ2-2, with TRBD1 as a possible D gene (6 bases). The CDR3 extends over 15 amino acids. Trimming stripped 6 bases from V and 3 bases from J, with 14 bases between. Germline V gene data show CDR1 as MNHEY and CDR2 as SVGAGI. The CDR3 DNA sequence: TGTGCCAGCAGAGATTTACAGGGACACACCGGGGAGCTGTTTTTT. It codes for CASRDLQGHTGELFF.

The CDR3 bases are TGCGCCAGCAGCCAAGATCGAGGGGTAGGGCAAGAGACCCAGTACTTC. The encoded protein is CASSQDRGVGQETQYF. The V and J genes are TRBV4-3 and TRBJ2-5, with D possibly called TRBD1 or TRBD2 (5 bases each). The CDR3 covers 16 residues. V was pared by 0 bases and J by 2 bases, with 13 bases between. Germline loops: CDR1 LGHNA, CDR2 YSLEER.

This clone was seen once. V usage is TRBV10-3 and J usage is TRBJ1-5; D remains ambiguous. Germline V gene sequence: CDR1 ENHRY, CDR2 SYGVKD. V lost 4 bases and J lost 4, with 8 bases in between. The CDR3 covers 13 residues. CDR3 in DNA: TGTGCCATCAGTGCCGAAGGGAATCAGCCCCAGCATTTT. The encoded protein is CAISAEGNQPQHF.

The chain links TRBV7-2 to TRBJ2-1; the match to TRBD2 covers 8 bases. Germline V gene data show CDR1 as SGHTA and CDR2 as FQGNSA. The junction had 7 bases not matched to a gene; V was cut back by 2 bases and J by 7 bases. The CDR3 length is 15 residues. The CDR3 sequence: CASSLTSGRLNEQFF. The CDR3 region has the DNA TGTGCCAGCAGCTTAACTAGCGGACGCCTGAATGAGCAGTTCTTC.

The chain joins TRBV6-5 to TRBJ1-4; D is perhaps TRBD1 (5 bases). The V gene lost 9 bases and the J gene lost 4 bases, with 12 bases spanning the gap. The CDR3 totals 13 residues. Germline CDR1 MNHEY, CDR2 SVGAGI. This CDR3 is CASSSGGNEKLFF. CDR3 DNA: TGTGCCAGTTCGAGCGGGGGTAATGAAAAACTGTTTTTT.